This entry lists 5 T cell receptor beta chains sequenced from one sample in a study of regulatory T cells in long-lasting Graves disease. Arm-PCR of CDR3 regions and iRepertoire HTBI primers were the basis on which TCR beta libraries were built. MiXCR, run by TCRdb on the multiplex PCR reads, gives a single entry per CDR3 protein. The sample lists just over 600,000 distinct CDR3 sequences, about 15% seen once, with approximately 20% in the top ten. Time point here: newly diagnosed GD, antithyroid drugs for less than 3 months. PBMC-derived RNA was used for the TCR library. This sample was shared with a second study, whose subject was T cells in Graves' hyperthyroidism and ophthalmopathy.

This material consisted of peripheral blood mononuclear cells (PBMCs), taken at new diagnosis, from a patient treated with antithyroid drugs. The source of these receptors is a young woman with Graves disease.

This clonotype was detected ten times or more. The gene calls are TRBV7-3 and TRBJ1-2, with 8 nucleotides matching TRBD1. The CDR3 totals 14 residues. The V and J ends lost 5 bases and 1 base, in that order; junction bases with no gene match: 3. Germline V CDR1 and CDR2: SGHTA, FQGTGA. CDR3 bases: TGTGCCAGCAGCGCCACAGGGGGTAACTATGGCTACACCTTC. Its protein is CASSATGGNYGYTF.

This clonotype was counted ten times or more. V is TRBV11-3 and J is TRBJ2-1, with 7 bases lining up with TRBD1. Germline V gene lookup returns CDR1 SGHNT and CDR2 YENEEA. The CDR3 length is 14 residues. Trimming cost V 6 bases and J 6 bases; bases outside gene matches: 8. CDR3 nucleotide sequence: TGTGCCAGCAGTTCACAGGGGCGCCTCAATGAGCAGTTCTTC. It is translated as CASSSQGRLNEQFF. Full variable domain (remainder filled in from reference TRBV11-3 and TRBJ2-1): EAGVVQSPRYKIIEKKQPVAFWCNPISGHNTLYWYLQNLGQGPELLIRYENEEAVDDSQLPKDRFSAERLKGVDSTLKIQPAELGDSAVYLCASSSQGRLNEQFFGPGTRLTVL.

There are many counts of this clonotype. The J gene is TRBJ1-5, the V gene TRBV12-3 or TRBV12-4, with D possibly TRBD1 on 5 matching bases. The germline V and J ends were trimmed by 6 bases and 3 bases, with 24 bases remaining between them. The CDR3 contains 18 residues. This chain's CDR3 is CASSPPSRQRPNNQPQHF. The CDR3 nucleotides are TGTGCCAGCAGCCCCCCTTCTCGACAGAGGCCTAACAATCAGCCCCAGCATTTT.

At least ten counts were recorded for this clonotype. V gene TRBV27 combines with J gene TRBJ2-1; D unclear. CDR1 and CDR2 from the germline V gene are MNHEY and SMNVEV (reference sequence). The CDR3 is 14 residues long. Trimming took 3 bases from V and 3 from J, leaving 9 bases between them. The chain's CDR3 is CASSFPPFYNEQFF. Here the CDR3 DNA reads TGTGCCAGCAGTTTCCCACCATTCTACAATGAGCAGTTCTTC.

The chain has TRBV28 and TRBJ2-3; perhaps TRBD2 as D (5 bases). V lost 3 bases and J lost 4, with 14 bases in between. Germline assignment: CDR1 MDHEN and CDR2 SYDVKM. There are 15 residues in the CDR3. The CDR3 bases are TGTGCCAGCAGTTTTATCCAAGGAGGAGCAGATACGCAGTATTTT. It specifies CASSFIQGGADTQYF.